This TCR beta chain appears in the sequencing data of a study of blood T cells in healthy people across ages. The study's findings and limits: Possibly, changes in expanded clonotypes were confounded because donor CMV status was unknown. One million T cells yielded diversity estimates that were considered underestimates. Across the age range, TCR beta diversity per million T cells fell in a roughly linear way.

Deletions cut 5 bases from V and 4 bases from J, with 17 bases between. The CDR3 runs 15 residues. Germline CDR1 is SGHTA and CDR2 is FQGNSA. In regard to this clonotype: Its target is unknown.

Sample-barcoded 5' priming and a J-beta primer mix drove a second PCR of about 6 to 11 cycles. Each cDNA molecule carried a tag from a template-switch adaptor that contained 12 random nucleotides. TCRdb re-called the 5' RACE reads through MiXCR, storing one row per CDR3 protein. Of 1.5 million to 2 million distinct CDR3 sequences listed, less than 50% are singletons. The chain uses TRBV7-2 and TRBJ1-1; the D gene is possibly TRBD1 (5 bases). Sequences were obtained from blood. The TCR was taken from a woman aged 40-49 years in good health. Here the CDR3 DNA reads TGTGCCAGCAGCCCAGAGCACAGGCCTGTCACTGAAGCTTTCTTT. Translation: CASSPEHRPVTEAFF.